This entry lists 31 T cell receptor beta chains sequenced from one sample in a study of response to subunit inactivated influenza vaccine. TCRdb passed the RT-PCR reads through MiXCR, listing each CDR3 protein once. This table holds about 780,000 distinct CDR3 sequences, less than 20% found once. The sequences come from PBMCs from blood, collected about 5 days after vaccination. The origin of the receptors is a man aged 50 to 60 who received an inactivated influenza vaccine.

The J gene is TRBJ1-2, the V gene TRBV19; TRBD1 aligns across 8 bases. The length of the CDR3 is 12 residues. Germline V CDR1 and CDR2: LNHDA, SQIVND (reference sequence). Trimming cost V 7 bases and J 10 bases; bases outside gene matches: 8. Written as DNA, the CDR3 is TGTGCCAGTAACTACAGGGGGGACGACTACACCTTC. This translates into CASNYRGDDYTF.

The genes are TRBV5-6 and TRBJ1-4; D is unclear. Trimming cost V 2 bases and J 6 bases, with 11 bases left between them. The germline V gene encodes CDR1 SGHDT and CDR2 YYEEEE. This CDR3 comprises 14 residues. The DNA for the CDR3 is TGTGCCAGCAGCTTAAGGCAGTGGGATGAAAAACTGTTTTTT. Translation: CASSLRQWDEKLFF.

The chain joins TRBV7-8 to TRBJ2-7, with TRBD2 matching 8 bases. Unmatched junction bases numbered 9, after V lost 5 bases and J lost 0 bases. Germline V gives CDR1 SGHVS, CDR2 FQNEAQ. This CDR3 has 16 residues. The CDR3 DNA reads TGTGCCAGCAGCCCCACTAGCGGAGCTTTCTCCTACGAGCAGTACTTC. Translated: CASSPTSGAFSYEQYF.

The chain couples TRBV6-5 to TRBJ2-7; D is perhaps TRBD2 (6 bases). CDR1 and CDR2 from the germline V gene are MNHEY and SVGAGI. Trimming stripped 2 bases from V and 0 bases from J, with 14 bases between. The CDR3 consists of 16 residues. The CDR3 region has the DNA TGTGCCAGCAGTTACACCTTAGCGGAAAGCTCCTACGAGCAGTACTTC. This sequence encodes CASSYTLAESSYEQYF.

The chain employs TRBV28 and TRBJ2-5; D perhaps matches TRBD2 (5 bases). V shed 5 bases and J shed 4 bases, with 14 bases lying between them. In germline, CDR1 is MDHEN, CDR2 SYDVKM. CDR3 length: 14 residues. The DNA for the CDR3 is TGTGCCAGCAGTCAGTTGGACTCCACAGAGACCCAGTACTTC. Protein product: CASSQLDSTETQYF.

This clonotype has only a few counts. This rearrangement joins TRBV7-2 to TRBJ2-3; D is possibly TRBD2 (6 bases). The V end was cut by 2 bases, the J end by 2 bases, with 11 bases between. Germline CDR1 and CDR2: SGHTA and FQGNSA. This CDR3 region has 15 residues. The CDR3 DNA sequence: TGTGCCAGCAGCTTAAGTACGGGACTCACAGATACGCAGTATTTT. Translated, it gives CASSLSTGLTDTQYF.

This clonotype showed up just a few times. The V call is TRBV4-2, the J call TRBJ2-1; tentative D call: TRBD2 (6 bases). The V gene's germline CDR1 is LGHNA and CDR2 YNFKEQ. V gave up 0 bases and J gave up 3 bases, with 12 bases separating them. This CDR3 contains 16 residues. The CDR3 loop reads CASSQDVGGHYNEQFF. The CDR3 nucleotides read TGTGCCAGCAGCCAAGATGTGGGAGGTCACTACAATGAGCAGTTCTTC.

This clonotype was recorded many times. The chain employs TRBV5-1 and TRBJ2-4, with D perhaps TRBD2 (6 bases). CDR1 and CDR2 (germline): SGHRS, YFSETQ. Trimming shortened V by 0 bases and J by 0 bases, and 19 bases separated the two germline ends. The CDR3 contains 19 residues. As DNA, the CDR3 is TGCGCCAGCAGCTTGGGTACAGGACTACTAACGCTAGCCAAAAACATTCAGTACTTC. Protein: CASSLGTGLLTLAKNIQYF. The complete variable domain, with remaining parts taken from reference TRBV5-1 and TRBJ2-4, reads KAGVTQTPRYLIKTRGQQVTLSCSPISGHRSVSWYQQTPGQGLQFLFEYFSETQRNKGNFPGRFSGRQFSNSRSEMNVSTLELGDSALYLCASSLGTGLLTLAKNIQYFGAGTRLSVL.

The CDR3 loop is CASRTQSSETQYF. The CDR3 coding sequence is TGTGCCAGCAGGACGCAGTCGAGCGAGACCCAGTACTTC. This rearrangement joins TRBV6-2 or TRBV6-3 to TRBJ2-5; D uncertain. The V gene lost 6 bases and the J gene lost 5 bases, with 13 bases spanning the gap. The germline gives CDR1 MNHEY, CDR2 SVGEGT. The CDR3 contains 13 residues.

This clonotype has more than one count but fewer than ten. For the CDR3, the DNA is TGCAGTGCTAGAGTAGGGGGGGGGACCTACGAGCAGTACTTC. It encodes CSARVGGGTYEQYF. V gene TRBV20-1 combines with J gene TRBJ2-7; tentatively, D is TRBD2 (7 bases). Trimming stripped 1 base from V and 2 bases from J, with 12 bases between. This CDR3 has 14 amino acids. In germline, CDR1 is DFQATT, CDR2 SNEGSKA (reference sequence).

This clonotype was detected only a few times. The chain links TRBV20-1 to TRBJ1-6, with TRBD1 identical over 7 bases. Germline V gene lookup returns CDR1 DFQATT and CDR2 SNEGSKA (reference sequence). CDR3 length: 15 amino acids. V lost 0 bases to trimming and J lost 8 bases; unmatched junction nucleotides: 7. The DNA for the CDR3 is TGCAGTGCTAGAGATCGGGCAGGGGGGTATTCACCCCTCCACTTT. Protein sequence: CSARDRAGGYSPLHF.

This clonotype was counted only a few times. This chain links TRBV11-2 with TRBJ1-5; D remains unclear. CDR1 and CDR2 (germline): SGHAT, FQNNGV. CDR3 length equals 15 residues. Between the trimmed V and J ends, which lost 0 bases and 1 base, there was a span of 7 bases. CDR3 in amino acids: CASSLDLGSNQPQHF. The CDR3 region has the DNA TGTGCCAGCAGCTTAGATCTCGGCAGCAATCAGCCCCAGCATTTT.

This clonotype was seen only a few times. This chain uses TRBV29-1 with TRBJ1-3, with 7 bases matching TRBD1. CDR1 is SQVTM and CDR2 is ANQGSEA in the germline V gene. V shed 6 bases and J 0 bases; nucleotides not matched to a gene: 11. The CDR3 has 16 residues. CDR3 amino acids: CSVSAGTVSSGNTIYF. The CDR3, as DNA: TGCAGCGTATCAGCCGGGACAGTAAGCTCTGGAAACACCATATATTTT.

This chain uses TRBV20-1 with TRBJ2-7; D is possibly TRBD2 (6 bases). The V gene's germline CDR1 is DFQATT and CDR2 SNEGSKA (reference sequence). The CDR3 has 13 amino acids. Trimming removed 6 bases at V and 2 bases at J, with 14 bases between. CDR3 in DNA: TGCAGTGCCCCGAGGGACTCCACCTACGAGCAGTACTTC. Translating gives CSAPRDSTYEQYF.

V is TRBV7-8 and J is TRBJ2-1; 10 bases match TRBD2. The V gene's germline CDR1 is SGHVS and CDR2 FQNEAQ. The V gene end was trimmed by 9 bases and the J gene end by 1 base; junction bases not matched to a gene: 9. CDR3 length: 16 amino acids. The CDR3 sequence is CASQPSGGWSYNEQFF. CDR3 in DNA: TGTGCCAGTCAACCTAGCGGGGGCTGGTCCTACAATGAGCAGTTCTTC.

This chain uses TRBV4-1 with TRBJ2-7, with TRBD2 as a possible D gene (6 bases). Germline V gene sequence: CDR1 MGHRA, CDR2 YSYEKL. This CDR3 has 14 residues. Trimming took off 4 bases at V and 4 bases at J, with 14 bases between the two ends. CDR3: CASSPPGTYYEQYF. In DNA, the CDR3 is TGCGCCAGCAGCCCCCCCGGGACTTATTACGAGCAGTACTTC.

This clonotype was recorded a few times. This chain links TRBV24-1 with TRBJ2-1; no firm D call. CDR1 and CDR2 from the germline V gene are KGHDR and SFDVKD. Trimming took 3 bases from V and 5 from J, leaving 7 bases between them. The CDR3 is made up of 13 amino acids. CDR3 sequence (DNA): TGTGCCACCAGTGATAGCAATAACAATGAGCAGTTCTTC. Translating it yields CATSDSNNNEQFF.

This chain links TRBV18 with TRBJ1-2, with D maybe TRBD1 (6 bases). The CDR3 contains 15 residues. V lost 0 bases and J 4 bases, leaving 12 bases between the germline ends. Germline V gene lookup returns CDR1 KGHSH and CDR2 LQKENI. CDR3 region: CASSPPSGAFYGYTF. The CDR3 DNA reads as TGTGCCAGCTCACCACCGTCAGGGGCCTTCTATGGCTACACCTTC.

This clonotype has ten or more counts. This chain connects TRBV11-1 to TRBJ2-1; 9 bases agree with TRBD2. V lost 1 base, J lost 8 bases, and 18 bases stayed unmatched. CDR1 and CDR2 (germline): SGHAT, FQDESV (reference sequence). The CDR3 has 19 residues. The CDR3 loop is CASSLEALSRGRAGYEQFF. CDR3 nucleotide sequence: TGTGCCAGCAGCTTAGAGGCCCTCTCTCGCGGGAGGGCCGGCTATGAGCAGTTCTTC.

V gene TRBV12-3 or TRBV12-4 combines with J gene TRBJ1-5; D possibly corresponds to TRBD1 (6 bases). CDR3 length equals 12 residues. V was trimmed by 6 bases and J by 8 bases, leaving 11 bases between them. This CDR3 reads CASSPPGEPQHF. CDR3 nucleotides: TGTGCCAGCAGCCCACCAGGGGAGCCCCAGCATTTT.

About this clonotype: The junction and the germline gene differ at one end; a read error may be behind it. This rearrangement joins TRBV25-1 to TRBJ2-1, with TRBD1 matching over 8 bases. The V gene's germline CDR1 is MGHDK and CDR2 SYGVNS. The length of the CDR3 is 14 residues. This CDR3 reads CASSDLGQGNVQFF. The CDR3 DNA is TGTGCCAGCAGTGACCTCGGACAGGGAAATGTGCAGTTCTTC.

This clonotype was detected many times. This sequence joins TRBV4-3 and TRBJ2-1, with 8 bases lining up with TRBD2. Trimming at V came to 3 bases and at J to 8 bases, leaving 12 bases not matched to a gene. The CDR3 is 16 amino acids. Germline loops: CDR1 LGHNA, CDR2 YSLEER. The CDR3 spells CASSQITSGKSHEQFF. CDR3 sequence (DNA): TGCGCCAGCAGCCAGATTACTAGCGGCAAAAGCCATGAGCAGTTCTTC.

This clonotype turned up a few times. CDR3 region: CASSLEAAFMNEQFF. In nucleotides, the CDR3 is TGCGCCAGCAGCCTGGAAGCGGCTTTTATGAATGAGCAGTTCTTC. The chain carries TRBV5-1 and TRBJ2-1, with D perhaps matching TRBD2 (5 bases). CDR3 size: 15 residues. V was pared by 4 bases and J by 7 bases, with 18 bases between. Germline assignment: CDR1 SGHRS and CDR2 YFSETQ.

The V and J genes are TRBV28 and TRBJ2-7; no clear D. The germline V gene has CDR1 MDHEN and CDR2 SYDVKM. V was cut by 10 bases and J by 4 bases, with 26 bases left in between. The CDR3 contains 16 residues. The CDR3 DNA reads TGTGCCACCGCTACGGTCAAGGCTCCTACCCCTTACGAGCAGTACTTC. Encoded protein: CATATVKAPTPYEQYF.

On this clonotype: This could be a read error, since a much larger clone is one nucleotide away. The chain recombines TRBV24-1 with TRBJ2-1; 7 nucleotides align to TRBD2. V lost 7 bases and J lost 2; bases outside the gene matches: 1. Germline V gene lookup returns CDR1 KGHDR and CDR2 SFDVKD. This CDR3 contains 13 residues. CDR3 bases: TGTGCCACCAGCGGGGGGACCTACAATGAGCAGTTCTTC. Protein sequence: CATSGGTYNEQFF.

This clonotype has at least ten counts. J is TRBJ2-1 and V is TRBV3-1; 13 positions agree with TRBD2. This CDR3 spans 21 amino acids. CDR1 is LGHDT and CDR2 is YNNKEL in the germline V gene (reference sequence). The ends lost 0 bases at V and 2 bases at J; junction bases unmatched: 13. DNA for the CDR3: TGTGCCAGCAGCCAAGATGCTAGGTGGGGGACTAGCGGGGCCCCCTACAATGAGCAGTTCTTC. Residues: CASSQDARWGTSGAPYNEQFF.

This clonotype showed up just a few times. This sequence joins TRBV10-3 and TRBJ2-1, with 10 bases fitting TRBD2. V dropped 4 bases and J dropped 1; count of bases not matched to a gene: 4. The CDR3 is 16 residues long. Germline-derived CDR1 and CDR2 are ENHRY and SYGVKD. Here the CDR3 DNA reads TGTGCCATCAGTGGGACTAGCGGACCTTCCTACAATGAGCAGTTCTTC. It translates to CAISGTSGPSYNEQFF.

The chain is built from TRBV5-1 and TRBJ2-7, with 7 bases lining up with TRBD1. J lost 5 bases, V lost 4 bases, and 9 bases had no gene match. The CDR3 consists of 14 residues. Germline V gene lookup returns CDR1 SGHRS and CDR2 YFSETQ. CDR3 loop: CASSTALTGNEQYF. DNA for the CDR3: TGCGCCAGCAGCACCGCCTTGACAGGGAACGAGCAGTACTTC.

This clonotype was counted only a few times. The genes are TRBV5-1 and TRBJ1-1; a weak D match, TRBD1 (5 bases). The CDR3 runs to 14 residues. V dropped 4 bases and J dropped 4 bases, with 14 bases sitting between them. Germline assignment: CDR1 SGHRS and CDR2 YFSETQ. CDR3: CASSSGARGTEAFF. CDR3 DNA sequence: TGCGCCAGCAGCAGCGGGGCGCGGGGCACTGAAGCTTTCTTT.

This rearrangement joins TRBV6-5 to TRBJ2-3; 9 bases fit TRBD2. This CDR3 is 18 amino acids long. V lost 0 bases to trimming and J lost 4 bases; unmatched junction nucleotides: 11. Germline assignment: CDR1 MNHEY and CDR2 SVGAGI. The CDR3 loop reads CASSYSPPRGRGPDTQYF. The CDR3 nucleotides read TGTGCCAGCAGTTACTCCCCGCCGCGCGGGAGGGGACCAGATACGCAGTATTTT.

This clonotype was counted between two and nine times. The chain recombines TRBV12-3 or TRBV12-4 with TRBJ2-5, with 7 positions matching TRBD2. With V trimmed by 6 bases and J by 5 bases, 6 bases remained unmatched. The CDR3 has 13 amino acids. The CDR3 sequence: CASSKRGGETQYF. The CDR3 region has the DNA TGTGCCAGCAGCAAGCGGGGTGGGGAGACCCAGTACTTC.